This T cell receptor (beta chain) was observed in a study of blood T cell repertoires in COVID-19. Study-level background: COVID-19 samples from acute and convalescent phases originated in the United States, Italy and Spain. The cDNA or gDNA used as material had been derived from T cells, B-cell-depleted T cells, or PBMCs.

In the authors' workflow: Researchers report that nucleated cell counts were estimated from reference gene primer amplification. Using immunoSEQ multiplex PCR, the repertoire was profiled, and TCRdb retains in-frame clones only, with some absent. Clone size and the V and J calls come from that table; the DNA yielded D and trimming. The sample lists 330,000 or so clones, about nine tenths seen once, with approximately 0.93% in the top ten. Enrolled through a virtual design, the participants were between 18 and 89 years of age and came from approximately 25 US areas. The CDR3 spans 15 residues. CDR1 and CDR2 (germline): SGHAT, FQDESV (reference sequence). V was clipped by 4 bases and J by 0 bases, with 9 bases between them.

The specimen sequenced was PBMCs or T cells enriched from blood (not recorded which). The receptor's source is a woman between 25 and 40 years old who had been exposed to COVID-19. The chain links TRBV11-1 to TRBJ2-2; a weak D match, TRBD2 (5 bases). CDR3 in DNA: TGTGCCAGCAGCTGGTCCGGGACGAACACCGGGGAGCTGTTTTTT. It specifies CASSWSGTNTGELFF.